This section outlines one TCR beta chain sequence together with its context. As yet, its antigen is unknown. The data are from a study of T cell responses to AZD1222 COVID-19 vaccine. Study-level findings and limits: Baseline seropositivity occurred in only a handful of AZD1222 recipients. Females outnumbered males among donors, who were mostly white British; clonal diversity was possibly underestimated.

V was trimmed by 2 bases and J by 4 bases, leaving 10 bases between them. Germline CDR1 and CDR2: KGHDR and SFDVKD. The CDR3 runs 14 residues. The method was immunoSEQ multiplex PCR; TCRdb's version includes in-frame clones alone and lacks a portion of them. The data show roughly 150,000 clones, roughly nine tenths seen once. The chain is built from TRBV24-1 and TRBJ1-1; no clear D gene. The TCR was taken from an adult in good health. Source: peripheral blood, taken on day 0 of AZD1222 vaccination. CDR3 coding DNA: TGTGCCACCAGTGATTCCCTCTATTCCACTGAAGCTTTCTTT. It encodes CATSDSLYSTEAFF.